A single T cell receptor (beta chain) is shown here with its context. As processed by the authors: Researchers report that nucleated cell counts were estimated from reference gene primer amplification. Sequencing used immunoSEQ multiplex PCR; TCRdb keeps in-frame clones, though not all of them. V and J calls and clone size come straight from that table; D and trimming were deduced from the DNA. The table has 150,000 to 200,000 clones, roughly 87% seen once; the top ten hold 6% to 8.5%. Followed longitudinally, the Seattle patients had been enrolled during active infection. CDR3 length equals 15 residues. Per germline, CDR1 SGHRS and CDR2 YFSETQ. The J segment lost 5 bases and the V segment lost 1 base, leaving 6 bases of the junction unmatched. This specimen belongs to a study of blood T cell repertoires in COVID-19. The wider study: Samples representing acute and convalescent COVID-19 were sourced from the United States, Italy and Spain. Nucleic acid was either cDNA or gDNA, and it came from T cells, B-cell-depleted T cells, or PBMCs.

The chain employs TRBV5-1 and TRBJ2-1; 7 positions match TRBD2. This TCR derives from a woman in her seventies with COVID-19, enrolled during active disease. The sequenced material came from peripheral blood. The CDR3 nucleotides are TGCGCCAGCAGCTTGACAGCGGGATCGAACAATGAGCAGTTCTTC. It yields the protein CASSLTAGSNNEQFF.